The clone carrying this TCR beta chain was counted a single time. Its antigen is as yet unknown. Genes here carry mouse names. Time point here: mouse harvest day 14 after allogeneic transplant. Mouse grafts combined 10^7 T-cell-depleted bone marrow cells with 10^6 splenic CD5+ T cells. This mouse GVHD model was MHC-mismatched B6 to BALB/c, profiled day 7 or 14. These data come from a study of tissue T cells after allogeneic stem cell transplantation. General study findings and limits: In patients and mice, blood and spleen missed much of tissue repertoire. Across patients, clones rarely overlapped, yet motif clusters were shared tissue-specifically. Sampling depth was limited, and the cohort was small and clinically varied.

TCRdb keeps only in-frame clones here, not all; method: immunoSEQ multiplex PCR. The sample gives 5,000 to 6,000 clones, around half of which show up once; approximately 37% is in the top ten. Input material: gut tissue. The sequence was obtained from a female BALB/c mouse given C57BL/6 T cells with graft-versus-host disease after an allogeneic hematopoietic cell transplant.

Partial CDR3 DNA: TGTGCCAGCAGCCAAGATCTCCCTGGGGGGGTGTTGTAC. Encoded protein: CASSQDLPGGVLY. The CDR3 reads in full as CASSQDLPGGVLYF. The chain uses TRBV2 and TRBJ2-4; 9 bases fit TRBD2. The missing CDR3 end, 1 residue past where the read stops, is filled in from the germline J gene. There are 14 residues in the CDR3. Per the germline V gene, CDR1 is LGHNA and CDR2 is YSYQKL. V was pared by 0 bases and J by 12 bases, with 7 bases of the junction left unmatched.